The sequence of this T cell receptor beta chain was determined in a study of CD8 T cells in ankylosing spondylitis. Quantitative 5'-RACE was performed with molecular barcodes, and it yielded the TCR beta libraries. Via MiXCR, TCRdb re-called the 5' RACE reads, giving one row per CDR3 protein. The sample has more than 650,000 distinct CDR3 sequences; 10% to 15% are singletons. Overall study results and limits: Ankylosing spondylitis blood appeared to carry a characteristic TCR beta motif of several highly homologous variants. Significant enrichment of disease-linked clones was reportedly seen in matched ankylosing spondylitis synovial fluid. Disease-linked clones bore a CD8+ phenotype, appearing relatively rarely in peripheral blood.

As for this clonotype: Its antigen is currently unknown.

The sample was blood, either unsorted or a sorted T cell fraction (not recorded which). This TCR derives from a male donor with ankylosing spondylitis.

The CDR3 loop is CASSPGGEYEQYF. The CDR3 coding sequence is TGTGCCAGCTCCCCCGGGGGGGAGTACGAGCAGTACTTC. The chain links TRBV18 to TRBJ2-7, with TRBD2 matching over 8 bases. V was pared by 6 bases and J by 4 bases, with 5 bases of the junction left unmatched. The germline V gene encodes CDR1 KGHSH and CDR2 LQKENI. The CDR3 is 13 amino acids.